Each of the 17 T cell receptor beta chains below was sequenced from the same sample in a study of blood T cell repertoires in COVID-19 (dated by TCRdb to about 2020). Libraries were made using the immunoSEQ multiplex PCR assay. Drawn from immuneACCESS, this table holds only the in-frame rearrangements with V and J called that TCRdb kept. Clones are partly lost; checked studies trace under half to an unresolved V gene and leave the rest unexplained. The sample contains roughly 82,000 clones, around 90% of them found a single time. The ten largest clonotypes hold roughly 1% of the sample. The material sequenced was peripheral blood. These receptor sequences come from a woman in her fifties or sixties in a cohort sampled during active COVID-19.

V and J are TRBV29-1 and TRBJ1-1; a possible D gene is TRBD1 (6 bases). Trimming shortened V by 7 bases and J by 1 base, and 10 bases separated the two germline ends. Germline CDR1 reads SQVTM; CDR2 reads ANQGSEA. The CDR3 extends over 12 amino acids. As DNA, the CDR3 is TGCAGCGGATCCAGGGGGAACACTGAAGCTTTCTTT. It specifies CSGSRGNTEAFF.

The chain joins TRBV24-1 to TRBJ2-1; 11 bases line up with TRBD1. Germline V gene data show CDR1 as KGHDR and CDR2 as SFDVKD. V lost 3 bases and J lost 8; bases outside the gene matches: 5. The CDR3 is 15 amino acids. CDR3 nucleotides: TGTGCCACCAGTGATCGGGACAGGGGGTTCGATGAGCAGTTCTTC. It is translated as CATSDRDRGFDEQFF.

This chain connects TRBV6-5 to TRBJ2-6, with D unclear. The ends were cut back, 4 bases at V and 1 base at J, with 11 bases in the middle. CDR1 is MNHEY, CDR2 SVGAGI, per germline. This CDR3 has 16 residues. CDR3 amino acids: CASSSVRQSGANVLTF. The DNA of the CDR3 is TGTGCCAGCAGTTCTGTCAGACAATCTGGGGCCAACGTCCTGACTTTC.

The rearrangement links TRBV6-6 to TRBJ1-1; D remains ambiguous. Germline CDR1 reads MNHNY; CDR2 reads SVGAGI (reference sequence). Trimming stripped 7 bases from V and 6 bases from J, with 18 bases between. There are 14 residues in the CDR3. The CDR3, as DNA: TGTGCCAGCATAAAAGAGGGTTTAGTCCCTGAAGCTTTCTTT. Translation gives CASIKEGLVPEAFF.

This chain connects TRBV7-2 to TRBJ2-3; D unclear. Germline CDR1 reads SGHTA; CDR2 reads FQGNSA. The CDR3 is 14 residues long. The ends were cut back, 10 bases at V and 1 base at J, with 15 bases in the middle. CDR3 residues: CATFLSSGTDTQYF. As DNA, the CDR3 is TGTGCCACCTTCTTATCCTCTGGCACAGATACGCAGTATTTT.

This clone has more than one count but fewer than ten. This chain uses TRBV10-2 with TRBJ1-1; a weak D match, TRBD1 (5 bases). Germline V gene sequence: CDR1 WSHSY, CDR2 SAAADI. The CDR3 spans 12 residues. V was clipped by 3 bases and J by 11 bases, with 13 bases between them. The CDR3 region has the DNA TGCGCCAGCAGTGAAGAGTTCCCAGGGGCTTTCTTT. Translation: CASSEEFPGAFF.

CDR3 nucleotides: TGTGCCAGCAGCCAAGGCGGGAGTGGTAGAAATGAGCAGTTCTTC. Protein product: CASSQGGSGRNEQFF. The chain links TRBV3-1 (or the pseudogene TRBV3-2) to TRBJ2-1, with 7 nucleotides matching TRBD2. Per germline, CDR1 LGHDT and CDR2 YNNKEL (reference sequence). The J segment lost 7 bases and the V segment lost 1 base, leaving 7 bases of the junction unmatched. The CDR3 covers 15 residues.

The rearrangement links TRBV7-6 to TRBJ2-1; 9 nucleotides match TRBD1. Germline V lookup: CDR1 SGHVS, CDR2 FNYEAQ. Germline trimming cut 0 bases from V and 6 bases from J; bases unmatched to any gene: 6. The CDR3 spans 16 residues. The CDR3: CASSLARQGVSNEQFF. CDR3 sequence (DNA): TGTGCCAGCAGCTTAGCGCGACAGGGGGTTAGCAATGAGCAGTTCTTC.

The gene calls are TRBV9 and TRBJ2-5; TRBD1 aligns across 10 bases. The CDR3 covers 15 residues. The V and J ends lost 4 bases and 1 base, in that order; junction bases with no gene match: 4. Germline CDR1 and CDR2: SGDLS and YYNGEE. The CDR3 here is CASSPGQGGQETQYF. Here the CDR3 DNA reads TGTGCCAGCAGCCCCGGACAGGGGGGCCAAGAGACCCAGTACTTC.

V is TRBV7-3 and J is TRBJ2-5, with D tentatively TRBD2 (9 bases). V was clipped by 5 bases and J by 3 bases, with 16 bases between them. This CDR3 region has 15 residues. Germline V gene data show CDR1 as SGHTA and CDR2 as FQGTGA. The CDR3 region has the DNA TGTGCCAGCAGCCAGGGGGCTAGCGGGAAAGAGACCCAGTACTTC. Encoded protein: CASSQGASGKETQYF.

The V and J genes are TRBV6-6 and TRBJ2-3; TRBD1 aligns across 10 bases. CDR3 size: 19 residues. The germline V gene has CDR1 MNHNY and CDR2 SVGAGI (reference sequence). The V gene end was trimmed by 5 bases and the J gene end by 3 bases; junction bases not matched to a gene: 17. The DNA for the CDR3 is TGTGCCAGCAGTCCCCTGGGGACAGGGGAAGCCAAGGCGACAGATACGCAGTATTTT. Amino acids: CASSPLGTGEAKATDTQYF.

The gene calls are TRBV21-1 and TRBJ2-3; the table names TRBD2, a call not compared with the DNA. TRBV21-1 is recorded as a pseudogene. The CDR3 sequence is 18 residues long. The CDR3 region is CASSPLSLGGIIADTQYF. CDR3 DNA sequence: TGTGCCAGCAGCCCCCTAAGCCTAGGCGGGATCATCGCAGATACGCAGTATTTT.

The gene calls are TRBV6-5 and TRBJ1-1; TRBD1 aligns across 8 bases. The CDR3 is made up of 15 amino acids. V shed 5 bases and J 1 base; nucleotides not matched to a gene: 6. CDR1 and CDR2 from the germline V gene are MNHEY and SVGAGI. CDR3 loop: CASSSKGTGNTEAFF. The CDR3 region has the DNA TGTGCCAGCAGTAGCAAGGGGACAGGGAACACTGAAGCTTTCTTT.

The chain uses TRBV2 and TRBJ2-3; 7 bases agree with TRBD2. The V gene end was trimmed by 6 bases and the J gene end by 2 bases; junction bases not matched to a gene: 11. The CDR3 has 16 amino acids. The germline V gene has CDR1 SNHLY and CDR2 FYNNEI. The CDR3 loop reads CASRGLLAPHTDTQYF. CDR3 nucleotides: TGTGCCAGCAGGGGTTTACTAGCGCCCCACACAGATACGCAGTATTTT.

This clone was counted a single time. The CDR3 is CASGRSFNNEQFF. The CDR3 nucleotides are TGTGCCAGCGGTAGGAGCTTCAACAATGAGCAGTTCTTC. The chain couples TRBV9 to TRBJ2-1; D unresolved. Per the germline V gene, CDR1 is SGDLS and CDR2 is YYNGEE. There are 13 residues in the CDR3. Between the trimmed V and J ends, which lost 7 bases and 5 bases, there was a span of 13 bases.

This chain connects TRBV5-1 to TRBJ2-3; perhaps TRBD2 as D (5 bases). CDR3 length: 13 residues. Germline loops: CDR1 SGHRS, CDR2 YFSETQ. Trimming took 4 bases from V and 2 from J, leaving 8 bases between them. The CDR3 sequence is CASSGLTTDTQYF. The CDR3 coding sequence is TGCGCCAGCAGCGGACTTACCACAGATACGCAGTATTTT.

CDR3 sequence: CASRRTGNTEAFF. CDR3 in DNA: TGTGCCAGCAGACGAACGGGGAACACTGAAGCTTTCTTT. This chain connects TRBV28 to TRBJ1-1; D is ambiguous. Trimming stripped 6 bases from V and 1 base from J, with 9 bases between. Germline CDR1 and CDR2: MDHEN and SYDVKM. The CDR3 runs 13 residues. The entire variable domain, with the rest obtained from reference TRBV28 and TRBJ1-1, is as follows: DVKVTQSSRYLVKRTGEKVFLECVQDMDHENMFWYRQDPGLGLRLIYFSYDVKMKEKGDIPEGYSVSREKKERFSLILESASTNQTSMYLCASRRTGNTEAFFGQGTRLTVV.